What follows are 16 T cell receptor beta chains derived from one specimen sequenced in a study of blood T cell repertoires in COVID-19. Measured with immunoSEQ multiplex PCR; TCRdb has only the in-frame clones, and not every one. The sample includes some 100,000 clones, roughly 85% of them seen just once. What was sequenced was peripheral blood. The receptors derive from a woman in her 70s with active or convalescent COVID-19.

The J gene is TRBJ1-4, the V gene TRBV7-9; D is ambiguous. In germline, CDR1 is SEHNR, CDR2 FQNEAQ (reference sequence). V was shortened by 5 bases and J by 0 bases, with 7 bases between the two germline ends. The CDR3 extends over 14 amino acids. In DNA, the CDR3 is TGTGCCAGCAGCCCACAGTCAACTAATGAAAAACTGTTTTTT. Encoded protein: CASSPQSTNEKLFF. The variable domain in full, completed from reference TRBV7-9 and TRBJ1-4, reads DTGVSQNPRHKITKRGQNVTFRCDPISEHNRLYWYRQTLGQGPEFLTYFQNEAQLEKSRLLSDRFSAERPKGSFSTLEIQRTEQGDSAMYLCASSPQSTNEKLFFGSGTQLSVL.

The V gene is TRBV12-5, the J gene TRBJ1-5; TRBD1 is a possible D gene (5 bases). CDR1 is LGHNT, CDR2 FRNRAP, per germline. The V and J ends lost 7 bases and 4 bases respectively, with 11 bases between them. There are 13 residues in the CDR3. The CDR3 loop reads CASAMGGNQPQHF. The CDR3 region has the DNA TGTGCTAGTGCCATGGGGGGAAATCAGCCCCAGCATTTT.

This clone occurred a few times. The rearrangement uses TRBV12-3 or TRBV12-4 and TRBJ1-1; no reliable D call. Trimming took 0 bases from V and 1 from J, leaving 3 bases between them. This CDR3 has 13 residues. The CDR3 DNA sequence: TGTGCCAGCAGTTTAGCCCGGAACACTGAAGCTTTCTTT. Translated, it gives CASSLARNTEAFF.

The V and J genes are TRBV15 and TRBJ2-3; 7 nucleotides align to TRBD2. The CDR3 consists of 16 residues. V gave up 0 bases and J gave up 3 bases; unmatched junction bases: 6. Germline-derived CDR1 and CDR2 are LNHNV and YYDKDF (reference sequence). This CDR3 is CATSRDGRGSTDTQYF. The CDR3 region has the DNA TGTGCCACCAGCAGAGATGGGCGCGGGAGTACAGATACGCAGTATTTT.

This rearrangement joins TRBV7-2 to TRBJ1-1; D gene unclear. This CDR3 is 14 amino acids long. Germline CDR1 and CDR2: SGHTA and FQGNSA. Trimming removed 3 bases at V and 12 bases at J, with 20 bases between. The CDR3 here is CASSFDTAGIVSFF. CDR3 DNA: TGTGCCAGCAGCTTTGACACGGCAGGAATCGTGTCTTTCTTT.

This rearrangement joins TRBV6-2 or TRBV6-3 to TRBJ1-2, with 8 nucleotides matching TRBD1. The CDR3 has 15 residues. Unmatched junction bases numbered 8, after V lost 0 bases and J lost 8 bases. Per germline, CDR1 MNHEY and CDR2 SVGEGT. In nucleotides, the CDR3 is TGTGCCAGCAGTTACTCGCTCAGGACAGGGAACGGCTACACCTTC. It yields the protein CASSYSLRTGNGYTF.

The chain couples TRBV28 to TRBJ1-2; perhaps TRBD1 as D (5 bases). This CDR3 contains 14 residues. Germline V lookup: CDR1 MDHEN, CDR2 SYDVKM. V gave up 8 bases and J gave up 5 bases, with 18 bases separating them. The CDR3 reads CASRYTGGGYGYTF. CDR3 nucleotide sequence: TGTGCCAGCCGTTACACAGGCGGTGGGTATGGCTACACCTTC.

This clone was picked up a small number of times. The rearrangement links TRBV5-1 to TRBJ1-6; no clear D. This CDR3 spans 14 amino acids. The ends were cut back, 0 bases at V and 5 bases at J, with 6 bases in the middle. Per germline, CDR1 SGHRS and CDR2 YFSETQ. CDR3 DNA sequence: TGCGCCAGCAGCTTGGGACGGGATAATTCACCCCTCCACTTT. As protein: CASSLGRDNSPLHF.

CDR3 sequence (DNA): TGTGCCAGCTCACCAGAGACAGGGCCCTATGGCTACACCTTC. Its protein is CASSPETGPYGYTF. The V gene is TRBV18, the J gene TRBJ1-2, with TRBD1 matching 7 bases. There are 14 residues in the CDR3. V trimming: 2 bases; J trimming: 4 bases; junction bases outside the gene matches: 4. Germline CDR1 is KGHSH and CDR2 is LQKENI.

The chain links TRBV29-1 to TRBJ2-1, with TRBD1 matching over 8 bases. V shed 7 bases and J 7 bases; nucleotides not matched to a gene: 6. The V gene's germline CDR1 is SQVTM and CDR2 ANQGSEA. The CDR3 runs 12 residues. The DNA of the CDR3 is TGCAGCGGACGGACAGGGAGGAATGAGCAGTTCTTC. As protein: CSGRTGRNEQFF.

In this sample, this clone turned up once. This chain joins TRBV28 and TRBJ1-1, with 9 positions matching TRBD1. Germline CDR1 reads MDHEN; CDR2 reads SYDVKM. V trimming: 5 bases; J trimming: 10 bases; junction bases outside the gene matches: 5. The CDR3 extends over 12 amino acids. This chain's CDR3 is CASSRETGGAFF. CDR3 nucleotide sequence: TGTGCCAGCAGTCGCGAGACAGGGGGAGCTTTCTTT.

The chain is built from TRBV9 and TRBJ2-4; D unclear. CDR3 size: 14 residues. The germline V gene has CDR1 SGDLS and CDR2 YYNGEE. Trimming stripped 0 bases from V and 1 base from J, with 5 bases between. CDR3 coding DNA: TGTGCCAGCAGCGTAGGGGCGGCCAAAAACATTCAGTACTTC. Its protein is CASSVGAAKNIQYF. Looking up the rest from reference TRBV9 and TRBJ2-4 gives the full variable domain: DSGVTQTPKHLITATGQRVTLRCSPRSGDLSVYWYQQSLDQGLQFLIQYYNGEERAKGNILERFSAQQFPDLHSELNLSSLELGDSALYFCASSVGAAKNIQYFGAGTRLSVL.

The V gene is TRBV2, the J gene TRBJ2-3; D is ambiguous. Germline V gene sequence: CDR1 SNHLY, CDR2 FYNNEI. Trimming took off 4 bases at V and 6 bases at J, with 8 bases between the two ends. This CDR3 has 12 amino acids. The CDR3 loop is CASSGEEDTQYF. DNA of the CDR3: TGTGCCAGCAGTGGAGAGGAGGATACGCAGTATTTT.

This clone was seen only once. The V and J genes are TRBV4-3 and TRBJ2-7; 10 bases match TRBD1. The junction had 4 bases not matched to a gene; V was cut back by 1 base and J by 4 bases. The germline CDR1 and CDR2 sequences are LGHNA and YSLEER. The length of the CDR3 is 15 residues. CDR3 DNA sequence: TGCGCCAGCAGCCAAGGAAGGGACAGGGGATACGAGCAGTACTTC. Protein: CASSQGRDRGYEQYF.

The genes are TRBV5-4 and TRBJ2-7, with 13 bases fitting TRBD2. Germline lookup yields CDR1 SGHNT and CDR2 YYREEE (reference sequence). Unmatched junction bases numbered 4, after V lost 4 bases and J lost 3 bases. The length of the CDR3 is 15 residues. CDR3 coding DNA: TGTGCCAGCAGCAAGGGGACTAGCGGGAACTACGAGCAGTACTTC. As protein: CASSKGTSGNYEQYF.

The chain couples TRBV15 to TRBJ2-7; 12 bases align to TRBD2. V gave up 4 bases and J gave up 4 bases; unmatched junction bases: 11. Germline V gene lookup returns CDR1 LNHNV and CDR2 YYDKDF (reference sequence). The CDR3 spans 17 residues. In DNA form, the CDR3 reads TGTGCCACCAGCAAAGAGAATCTAGCGGGGGGGCTTTACGAGCAGTACTTC. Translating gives CATSKENLAGGLYEQYF.